This entry concerns a single T cell receptor (beta chain). Repertoires were generated with immunoSEQ multiplex PCR, while TCRdb's copy carries only in-frame clones and drops some. The sample includes about 370,000 clones, around 87% seen only once; the top ten take about 10%. This sample stems from a study of blood T cell repertoires in COVID-19. V lost 0 bases and J 0 bases, leaving 17 bases between the germline ends. The germline CDR1 and CDR2 sequences are LGHNA and YSLEER. The CDR3 spans 19 residues. The chain recombines TRBV4-3 with TRBJ2-2, with TRBD1 as a possible D gene (5 bases). The sample taken for sequencing was peripheral blood. The sequence derives from a woman aged 25-40 years with COVID-19, enrolled during active disease. CDR3 protein: CASSQDTGRTFANTGELFF. DNA for the CDR3: TGCGCCAGCAGCCAAGATACAGGCAGGACGTTTGCGAACACCGGGGAGCTGTTTTTT.